This passage covers 28 T cell receptor beta chains from one sample sequenced in a study of shared clonotypes between healthy human individuals. The method was immunoSEQ multiplex PCR; TCRdb's version includes in-frame clones alone and lacks a portion of them. The table includes around 2.5 million clones, approximately 93% detected once. The sample taken for sequencing was naive CD4+ T cells from PBMCs. Subset in this sample: CD45RA+ positively selected. The receptors were sampled from a man between 18 and 29 years old in good health. Some clones in this sample may be carry-over from other donors' samples.

This clone was seen a few times. The genes are TRBV18 and TRBJ1-5, with 8 bases that match TRBD1. The CDR3 is 16 amino acids. Germline V lookup: CDR1 KGHSH, CDR2 LQKENI. The V gene end was trimmed by 1 base and the J gene end by 7 bases; junction bases not matched to a gene: 9. The CDR3 spells CASSPRSGQGGQPQHF. The CDR3 DNA reads TGTGCCAGCTCACCACGCTCCGGACAGGGCGGACAGCCCCAGCATTTT.

In this sample, this clone turned up once. The chain carries TRBV6-6 and TRBJ1-1; D is perhaps TRBD1 (6 bases). The V end was cut by 6 bases, the J end by 0 bases, with 11 bases between. Germline assignment: CDR1 MNHNY and CDR2 SVGAGI (reference sequence). The CDR3 contains 14 residues. The CDR3 sequence: CASSPGVVNTEAFF. The CDR3 nucleotides read TGTGCCAGCAGCCCAGGGGTAGTGAACACTGAAGCTTTCTTT.

This clone was counted a few times. This chain links TRBV28 with TRBJ1-5; TRBD1 might be the D (5 bases). The CDR3 has 16 amino acids. CDR1 is MDHEN, CDR2 SYDVKM, per germline. V was shortened by 3 bases and J by 4 bases, with 16 bases between the two germline ends. CDR3: CASSFSPGKANQPQHF. DNA of the CDR3: TGTGCCAGCAGTTTCTCCCCAGGGAAGGCAAATCAGCCCCAGCATTTT.

This chain joins TRBV5-5 and TRBJ1-1, with a tentative D call TRBD1 (6 bases). The V and J ends lost 6 bases and 4 bases respectively, with 16 bases between them. Germline V lookup: CDR1 SGHKS, CDR2 YYEKEE (reference sequence). The CDR3 contains 14 residues. CDR3: CASNSRGSATEAFF. The DNA for the CDR3 is TGTGCCAGCAACAGCAGGGGTTCGGCCACTGAAGCTTTCTTT.

The CDR3 loop is CASSLIPRQGTTYEQYF. The CDR3 nucleotides read TGTGCCAGCAGTTTAATCCCCAGACAGGGAACTACCTACGAGCAGTACTTC. V and J are TRBV27 and TRBJ2-7, with 7 positions matching TRBD1. This CDR3 comprises 17 residues. Germline V CDR1 and CDR2: MNHEY, SMNVEV (reference sequence). The ends lost 2 bases at V and 2 bases at J; junction bases unmatched: 12.

This clone was counted a single time. The V gene is TRBV5-6, the J gene TRBJ1-1; no clear D gene. The CDR3 runs to 15 residues. Deletions cut 0 bases from V and 1 base from J, with 10 bases between. Germline values: CDR1 SGHDT, CDR2 YYEEEE. The CDR3 loop reads CASSLVTLPNTEAFF. CDR3 sequence (DNA): TGTGCCAGCAGCTTGGTTACATTACCGAACACTGAAGCTTTCTTT.

The chain employs TRBV11-2 and TRBJ1-1; D is uncertain. From germline, CDR1 is SGHAT and CDR2 FQNNGV. The CDR3 is 14 residues long. Trimming took 3 bases from V and 4 from J, leaving 12 bases between them. This chain's CDR3 is CASSFQRSGTEAFF. CDR3 in DNA: TGTGCCAGCAGCTTCCAGAGGTCGGGCACTGAAGCTTTCTTT.

This sequence joins TRBV4-1 and TRBJ2-1; D is undetermined. CDR3 length equals 14 residues. V dropped 1 base and J dropped 10 bases, with 14 bases sitting between them. From germline, CDR1 is MGHRA and CDR2 YSYEKL. CDR3 coding DNA: TGCGCCAGCAGCCAAGTGAGTATCTTCCTAGAGCAGTTCTTC. The encoded protein is CASSQVSIFLEQFF.

The rearrangement links TRBV7-2 to TRBJ2-7; D gene ambiguous. This CDR3 spans 15 amino acids. Per germline, CDR1 SGHTA and CDR2 FQGNSA. V dropped 1 base and J dropped 2 bases, with 12 bases sitting between them. This CDR3 is CASSLGYARAYEQYF. The CDR3 DNA follows: TGTGCCAGCAGCTTAGGTTACGCCAGAGCCTACGAGCAGTACTTC.

This clone was observed a single time. The chain uses TRBV11-1 and TRBJ1-4; 7 positions match TRBD1. This CDR3 is built from 13 residues. Germline lookup yields CDR1 SGHAT and CDR2 FQDESV (reference sequence). With 5 bases clipped from V and 7 bases from J, the junction kept 4 bases outside the gene matches. This CDR3 is CASSLTGVEKLFF. In DNA form, the CDR3 reads TGTGCCAGCAGCCTTACAGGGGTTGAAAAACTGTTTTTT.

This chain joins TRBV2 and TRBJ1-4, with TRBD1 matching over 9 bases. The CDR3 is 16 amino acids. Trimming cost V 6 bases and J 5 bases; bases outside gene matches: 10. Germline V CDR1 and CDR2: SNHLY, FYNNEI. Written as DNA, the CDR3 is TGTGCCAGCAGCGCCCACCTGGGACAGGGCAATGAAAAACTGTTTTTT. Its translation is CASSAHLGQGNEKLFF.

V usage is TRBV18 and J usage is TRBJ2-1; perhaps TRBD2 as D (6 bases). The CDR3 loop spans 15 amino acids. CDR1 and CDR2 (germline): KGHSH, LQKENI. V dropped 3 bases and J dropped 5 bases, with 14 bases sitting between them. CDR3 bases: TGTGCCAGCTCACCCATGTCTAGCGCAGACAATGAGCAGTTCTTC. This translates into CASSPMSSADNEQFF.

The chain recombines TRBV15 with TRBJ1-2; 9 bases match TRBD1. V dropped 3 bases and J dropped 7; count of bases not matched to a gene: 9. CDR3 length: 15 amino acids. Germline CDR1 and CDR2: LNHNV and YYDKDF (reference sequence). The CDR3 nucleotides read TGTGCCACCAGCAGGGACAGGGGACTTATCTCTGGCTACACCTTC. This translates into CATSRDRGLISGYTF.

The chain couples TRBV5-1 to TRBJ2-5; TRBD1 aligns across 8 bases. CDR1 SGHRS and CDR2 YFSETQ come from the germline V gene. This CDR3 has 15 amino acids. The V and J ends lost 2 bases and 5 bases, in that order; junction bases with no gene match: 8. The CDR3 region is CASSFGRTGRETQYF. For the CDR3, the DNA is TGCGCCAGCAGCTTTGGAAGGACAGGGCGGGAGACCCAGTACTTC.

The chain employs TRBV5-4 and TRBJ2-7; possible D gene TRBD1, 8 bases. Trimming left V 3 bases short and J 4 bases short, with 23 bases between. This CDR3 spans 17 amino acids. Per the germline V gene, CDR1 is SGHNT and CDR2 is YYREEE (reference sequence). Here the CDR3 reads CASSSPPGGQGAYEQYF. The CDR3 coding sequence is TGTGCCAGCAGCTCACCCCCCGGGGGGCAGGGGGCGTACGAGCAGTACTTC.

This clone was counted a few times. The chain links TRBV5-1 to TRBJ2-5; 7 nucleotides agree with TRBD1. CDR1 is SGHRS and CDR2 is YFSETQ in the germline V gene. The CDR3 sequence is 14 residues long. J gave up 0 bases and V 4 bases, and 3 bases lay outside the gene matches. The CDR3 sequence is CASSHGTDQETQYF. In DNA form, the CDR3 reads TGCGCCAGCAGCCACGGGACAGACCAAGAGACCCAGTACTTC.

In this sample, this clone turned up once. The chain joins TRBV2 to TRBJ2-7; D uncertain. Between the trimmed V and J ends, which lost 6 bases and 6 bases, there was a span of 15 bases. The CDR3 consists of 13 residues. Germline-derived CDR1 and CDR2 are SNHLY and FYNNEI. CDR3 DNA sequence: TGTGCCAGCAGAGCGACGGAGCTCGGCGAGCAGTACTTC. This sequence encodes CASRATELGEQYF.

This chain uses TRBV25-1 with TRBJ2-1; 10 nucleotides agree with TRBD2. The CDR3 spans 16 residues. The germline V gene encodes CDR1 MGHDK and CDR2 SYGVNS. Trimming cost V 4 bases and J 3 bases; bases outside gene matches: 6. CDR3 region: CASSGQTSGIYNEQFF. CDR3 nucleotides: TGTGCCAGCAGTGGCCAAACTAGCGGGATCTACAATGAGCAGTTCTTC.

The chain combines TRBV25-1 with TRBJ1-1; D remains unclear. Germline V gene lookup returns CDR1 MGHDK and CDR2 SYGVNS. The CDR3 spans 12 residues. The V and J ends lost 2 bases and 8 bases respectively, with 9 bases between them. CDR3 residues: CASSERNREAFF. CDR3 bases: TGTGCCAGCAGTGAACGAAACAGAGAAGCTTTCTTT.

The chain links TRBV27 to TRBJ2-7; D assignment may be TRBD1 or TRBD2 (5 bases each). The CDR3 spans 15 residues. CDR1 and CDR2 from the germline V gene are MNHEY and SMNVEV (reference sequence). Trimming cost V 6 bases and J 3 bases, with 18 bases left between them. The CDR3 loop is CASSSYTGAGYEQYF. CDR3 nucleotide sequence: TGTGCCAGCAGCTCATATACCGGGGCCGGCTACGAGCAGTACTTC.

The chain couples TRBV5-1 to TRBJ2-3; possible D gene TRBD2, 7 bases. V dropped 4 bases and J dropped 5 bases, with 23 bases sitting between them. The germline V gene has CDR1 SGHRS and CDR2 YFSETQ. The CDR3 has 17 residues. The CDR3 bases are TGCGCCAGCAGCCGGATAGGGGGGGCGAGAAACCAAGATACGCAGTATTTT. Translation: CASSRIGGARNQDTQYF.

The chain couples TRBV9 to TRBJ2-1; 12 bases are a match to TRBD2. The CDR3 sequence is 16 residues long. The V segment lost 3 bases and the J segment 5 bases; nucleotides outside the gene matches: 6. CDR1 and CDR2 from the germline V gene are SGDLS and YYNGEE. The CDR3 loop reads CASSATSGRIDNEQFF. The CDR3 DNA reads TGTGCCAGCAGCGCTACTAGCGGGAGGATTGACAATGAGCAGTTCTTC.

The J gene is TRBJ2-7, the V gene TRBV7-8; D is undetermined. CDR1 SGHVS and CDR2 FQNEAQ come from the germline V gene. The CDR3 is 13 amino acids. Trimming removed 0 bases at V and 7 bases at J, with 10 bases between. The DNA for the CDR3 is TGTGCCAGCAGCTTAGCGGGTTCAGATGAGCAGTACTTC. This codes for CASSLAGSDEQYF.

The chain is built from TRBV4-2 and TRBJ2-5; 12 bases fit TRBD2. The germline CDR1 and CDR2 sequences are LGHNA and YNFKEQ. This CDR3 has 17 amino acids. The ends lost 0 bases at V and 4 bases at J; junction bases unmatched: 6. CDR3 sequence reads: CASSQDFTSGRSETQYF. DNA of the CDR3: TGTGCCAGCAGCCAAGATTTTACTAGCGGGAGGTCAGAGACCCAGTACTTC.

The chain couples TRBV4-2 to TRBJ1-5, with a possible D match to TRBD1 (6 bases). Trimming left V 0 bases short and J 1 base short, with 16 bases between. The CDR3 covers 18 residues. The germline V gene encodes CDR1 LGHNA and CDR2 YNFKEQ. CDR3 nucleotides: TGTGCCAGCAGCCAAGAACGAGGCGGGGGCCGAAGCAATCAGCCCCAGCATTTT. It specifies CASSQERGGGRSNQPQHF.

This chain connects TRBV7-7 to TRBJ2-5, with unresolved D. V lost 3 bases and J 2 bases, leaving 7 bases between the germline ends. This CDR3 has 13 amino acids. Looked up from germline, CDR1 is SSHAT and CDR2 is FNYEAQ (reference sequence). The CDR3 bases are TGTGCCAGCAGCTTGAACCCACAAGAGACCCAGTACTTC. Its protein product is CASSLNPQETQYF.

The V and J genes are TRBV11-2 and TRBJ2-7; D ambiguous. The V end lost 3 bases, the J end lost 4 bases, and 13 bases lay between the germline ends. The CDR3 consists of 14 residues. Looked up from germline, CDR1 is SGHAT and CDR2 is FQNNGV. The CDR3 DNA follows: TGTGCCAGCAGCTTGGGCCCGGGTCATTACGAGCAGTACTTC. Its translation is CASSLGPGHYEQYF.

This chain joins TRBV25-1 and TRBJ2-1; D not certain. The length of the CDR3 is 13 residues. With 2 bases removed from V and 9 bases from J, the gap between germline ends came to 11 bases. The germline gives CDR1 MGHDK, CDR2 SYGVNS. The CDR3 DNA follows: TGTGCCAGCAGTGAACTCAGGACGTTTGAGCAGTTCTTC. The encoded protein is CASSELRTFEQFF.